The 26 T cell receptor beta chains given below trace back to one sample, sequenced in a study of blood T cell repertoires in COVID-19. Produced via immunoSEQ multiplex PCR; TCRdb's table is partial and in-frame only. Here the sample spans around 200,000 clones, 80% being singletons. The sequencing sample was made of peripheral blood. The receptors here all came from a woman aged 70-85 years with acute or convalescent COVID-19.

Comment on this clone: Other DNA sequences in this sample translate to the same CDR3. This sequence joins TRBV30 and TRBJ2-3, with D perhaps matching TRBD1 (5 bases). The CDR3 covers 14 residues. Trimming pared 0 bases from V and 2 bases from J, leaving 9 bases between. CDR1 and CDR2 from the germline V gene are GTSNPN and SVGIG (reference sequence). The CDR3 nucleotides are TGTGCCTGGAGTGTGAACAGGAACACAGATACGCAGTATTTT. Translation: CAWSVNRNTDTQYF. The whole variable domain, remainder taken from reference TRBV30 and TRBJ2-3, is SQTIHQWPATLVQPVGSPLSLECTVEGTSNPNLYWYRQAAGRGLQLLFYSVGIGQISSEVPQNLSASRPQDRQFILSSKKLLLSDSGFYLCAWSVNRNTDTQYFGPGTRLTVL.

The chain recombines TRBV29-1 with TRBJ2-1; TRBD2 might be the D (5 bases). Germline loops: CDR1 SQVTM, CDR2 ANQGSEA. The CDR3 runs to 10 residues. Between the trimmed V and J ends, which lost 7 bases and 6 bases, there was a span of 7 bases. The DNA of the CDR3 is TGCAGCGGGGAGTTCAATGAGCAGTTCTTC. Translating gives CSGEFNEQFF.

V and J are TRBV3-1 (or the pseudogene TRBV3-2) and TRBJ2-3; 10 bases agree with TRBD2. The ends lost 5 bases at V and 1 base at J; junction bases unmatched: 0. This CDR3 is built from 14 residues. Germline V gives CDR1 LGHDT, CDR2 YNNKEL (reference sequence). CDR3 residues: CASSGTSGTDTQYF. The CDR3 DNA sequence: TGTGCCAGCAGCGGGACTAGCGGCACAGATACGCAGTATTTT.

The chain couples TRBV11-2 to TRBJ2-1; 12 positions agree with TRBD1. Per the germline V gene, CDR1 is SGHAT and CDR2 is FQNNGV. The length of the CDR3 is 15 residues. V dropped 5 bases and J dropped 7; count of bases not matched to a gene: 6. DNA of the CDR3: TGTGCCAGCAGCCGGGGGGGACAGGGGGCAAATGAGCAGTTCTTC. Translated: CASSRGGQGANEQFF. Variable domain in full (rest from reference TRBV11-2 and TRBJ2-1): EAGVAQSPRYKIIEKRQSVAFWCNPISGHATLYWYQQILGQGPKLLIQFQNNGVVDDSQLPKDRFSAERLKGVDSTLKIQPAKLEDSAVYLCASSRGGQGANEQFFGPGTRLTVL.

The chain links TRBV15 to TRBJ2-7; D is perhaps TRBD1 (6 bases). From germline, CDR1 is LNHNV and CDR2 YYDKDF (reference sequence). V lost 5 bases, J lost 3 bases, and 11 bases lay in between. The CDR3 is 13 amino acids. CDR3 region: CATSDPRGYEQYF. As DNA, the CDR3 is TGTGCCACCAGCGACCCCAGGGGCTACGAGCAGTACTTC.

This clone was seen only once. The chain combines TRBV10-2 with TRBJ1-5; 8 bases line up with TRBD1. CDR3 size: 15 residues. Germline V gives CDR1 WSHSY, CDR2 SAAADI. With 3 bases clipped from V and 0 bases from J, the junction kept 1 base outside the gene matches. CDR3 loop: CASSETGGSNQPQHF. CDR3 in DNA: TGCGCCAGCAGTGAAACAGGGGGTAGCAATCAGCCCCAGCATTTT.

This sequence joins TRBV2 and TRBJ2-7, with D uncertain. The CDR3 is made up of 11 amino acids. Per the germline V gene, CDR1 is SNHLY and CDR2 is FYNNEI. V was trimmed by 7 bases and J by 6 bases, leaving 10 bases between them. CDR3 sequence: CASNSGFEQYF. In DNA, the CDR3 is TGTGCCAGCAATTCCGGGTTCGAGCAGTACTTC.

This chain links TRBV25-1 with TRBJ1-6; a possible D gene is TRBD1 (6 bases). The CDR3 contains 15 residues. In germline, CDR1 is MGHDK, CDR2 SYGVNS. The V end was cut by 7 bases, the J end by 6 bases, with 16 bases between. The CDR3 is CASKGGRQFNSPLHF. CDR3 bases: TGTGCCAGCAAAGGGGGAAGGCAGTTTAATTCACCCCTCCACTTT.

This rearrangement joins TRBV5-6 to TRBJ2-3, with D maybe TRBD2 (5 bases). Trimming removed 0 bases at V and 0 bases at J, with 11 bases between. Germline V CDR1 and CDR2: SGHDT, YYEEEE. This CDR3 contains 16 residues. CDR3 nucleotides: TGTGCCAGCAGCTTGGATCGGGGAAAAAGCACAGATACGCAGTATTTT. Its protein is CASSLDRGKSTDTQYF.

CDR3 DNA sequence: TGTGCCAGCAGCCCCCGGGGCAGGGGGCTGGTGGATACGCAGTATTTT. This encodes CASSPRGRGLVDTQYF. V and J are TRBV28 and TRBJ2-3; 8 nucleotides match TRBD1. The V gene end was trimmed by 6 bases and the J gene end by 6 bases; junction bases not matched to a gene: 14. Looked up from germline, CDR1 is MDHEN and CDR2 is SYDVKM. This CDR3 contains 16 residues.

This clone was recorded once. The chain links TRBV6-5 to TRBJ2-1; 8 nucleotides agree with TRBD1. This CDR3 has 13 amino acids. Looked up from germline, CDR1 is MNHEY and CDR2 is SVGAGI. The V gene end was trimmed by 7 bases and the J gene end by 5 bases; junction bases not matched to a gene: 4. CDR3 loop: CASNKDRDNEQFF. The CDR3 region has the DNA TGTGCCAGCAATAAGGACAGGGACAATGAGCAGTTCTTC.

V gene TRBV10-2 combines with J gene TRBJ2-5; TRBD2 matches at 9 bases. V dropped 6 bases and J dropped 4; count of bases not matched to a gene: 9. The CDR3 spans 15 residues. The germline V gene has CDR1 WSHSY and CDR2 SAAADI. This CDR3 is CASRPETSGGETQYF. DNA of the CDR3: TGCGCCAGCAGACCCGAGACTAGCGGTGGAGAGACCCAGTACTTC.

CDR3 residues: CASRTSGSYNEQFF. The CDR3 nucleotides are TGTGCCAGCAGAACTAGCGGGAGTTACAATGAGCAGTTCTTC. V is TRBV28 and J is TRBJ2-1; 11 nucleotides align to TRBD2. Germline V gene sequence: CDR1 MDHEN, CDR2 SYDVKM. This CDR3 region has 14 residues. J was trimmed by 4 bases and V by 6 bases; bases with no gene match: 2.

The V gene is TRBV19, the J gene TRBJ2-2, with D maybe TRBD2 (6 bases). The germline V and J ends were trimmed by 7 bases and 5 bases, with 14 bases remaining between them. Germline V gene sequence: CDR1 LNHDA, CDR2 SQIVND (reference sequence). There are 14 residues in the CDR3. This chain's CDR3 is CASMGRDRTGELFF. CDR3 coding DNA: TGTGCCAGTATGGGGCGGGATAGGACCGGGGAGCTGTTTTTT.

This chain uses TRBV3-1 (or the pseudogene TRBV3-2) with TRBJ1-5; D perhaps matches TRBD1 (6 bases). V shed 4 bases and J shed 4 bases, with 11 bases lying between them. Looked up from germline, CDR1 is LGHDT and CDR2 is YNNKEL (reference sequence). The CDR3 loop spans 14 amino acids. The CDR3 is CASSLSGANQPQHF. CDR3 nucleotides: TGTGCCAGCAGCCTCTCAGGGGCGAATCAGCCCCAGCATTTT.

The genes are TRBV9 and TRBJ1-5, with TRBD1 as a possible D gene (5 bases). The V and J ends lost 3 bases and 3 bases respectively, with 7 bases between them. From germline, CDR1 is SGDLS and CDR2 YYNGEE. The CDR3 consists of 13 residues. Here the CDR3 reads CASSGGPNQPQHF. The CDR3 DNA reads as TGTGCCAGCAGCGGGGGCCCCAATCAGCCCCAGCATTTT.

The chain joins TRBV9 to TRBJ2-2; D is perhaps TRBD1 (5 bases). The CDR3 runs to 15 residues. Germline loops: CDR1 SGDLS, CDR2 YYNGEE. Trimming shortened V by 4 bases and J by 6 bases, and 16 bases separated the two germline ends. The CDR3: CASSIRHLGPGELFF. The DNA for the CDR3 is TGTGCCAGCAGCATTCGACATTTGGGGCCCGGGGAGCTGTTTTTT.

This clone was found a few times. J is TRBJ2-2 and V is TRBV3-1 (or the pseudogene TRBV3-2); tentatively, D is TRBD1 (5 bases). Germline values: CDR1 LGHDT, CDR2 YNNKEL (reference sequence). With 1 base removed from V and 3 bases from J, the gap between germline ends came to 15 bases. This CDR3 has 17 amino acids. CDR3 in DNA: TGTGCCAGCAGCCAAGGGGAAGCAGGGTTAGACACCGGGGAGCTGTTTTTT. It specifies CASSQGEAGLDTGELFF.

With regard to this clone: The junction does not match germline at one end; this may be a read error. J is TRBJ2-7 and V is TRBV5-1; 8 nucleotides agree with TRBD2. This CDR3 is 14 amino acids long. Per germline, CDR1 SGHRS and CDR2 YFSETQ. CDR3 in amino acids: CASSLATGGPQWDF. The DNA of the CDR3 is TGCGCCAGCAGCTTGGCGACGGGAGGGCCGCAATGGGACTTC.

The chain uses TRBV4-2 and TRBJ1-1; D call uncertain. Germline V lookup: CDR1 LGHNA, CDR2 YNFKEQ. The V end lost 1 base, the J end lost 0 bases, and 6 bases lay between the germline ends. The CDR3 runs 14 residues. The CDR3 here is CASSQVRLNTEAFF. CDR3 nucleotide sequence: TGTGCCAGCAGCCAAGTGCGGTTGAACACTGAAGCTTTCTTT.

The chain couples TRBV28 to TRBJ1-2, with 8 bases that match TRBD1. The CDR3 totals 16 residues. V gave up 6 bases and J gave up 3 bases; unmatched junction bases: 12. Germline values: CDR1 MDHEN, CDR2 SYDVKM. The CDR3 spells CASRTQGAGTYYGYTF. DNA for the CDR3: TGTGCCAGCAGAACTCAGGGGGCGGGGACATACTATGGCTACACCTTC.

This clone was detected only a few times. The V gene is TRBV29-1, the J gene TRBJ2-5; TRBD1 aligns across 8 bases. This CDR3 region has 16 residues. Germline V gene data show CDR1 as SQVTM and CDR2 as ANQGSEA. J lost 3 bases, V lost 8 bases, and 17 bases had no gene match. The CDR3 nucleotides read TGCAGCACCAGAGGACAGGGAAGTGGTAGTGAAGAGACCCAGTACTTC. Protein sequence: CSTRGQGSGSEETQYF.

The CDR3: CASPRTSGNTGELFF. For the CDR3, the DNA is TGTGCCAGCCCGAGGACTAGCGGGAACACCGGGGAGCTGTTTTTT. The rearrangement uses TRBV6-5 and TRBJ2-2; 10 bases are shared with TRBD2. Germline CDR1 MNHEY, CDR2 SVGAGI. Trimming at V came to 8 bases and at J to 1 base, leaving 4 bases not matched to a gene. The CDR3 runs 15 residues.

In its sample, this clone was seen a few times. The V and J genes are TRBV30 and TRBJ2-7; TRBD2 aligns across 10 bases. This CDR3 is built from 14 residues. CDR1 is GTSNPN and CDR2 is SVGIG in the germline V gene (reference sequence). DNA of the CDR3: TGTGTCGAAGATACTTGTAGCGGGAGGTCCGAGCAGTACTTC. It specifies CVEDTCSGRSEQYF.

This clone was seen just once. This rearrangement joins TRBV7-2 to TRBJ2-5; 14 bases match TRBD2. Germline V lookup: CDR1 SGHTA, CDR2 FQGNSA. V lost 5 bases to trimming and J lost 5 bases; unmatched junction nucleotides: 4. This CDR3 contains 15 residues. CDR3 in amino acids: CASSQTSGRVETQYF. The CDR3 region has the DNA TGTGCCAGCAGCCAGACTAGCGGGAGGGTGGAGACCCAGTACTTC. The variable domain in full, completed from reference TRBV7-2 and TRBJ2-5, reads GAGVSQSPSNKVTEKGKDVELRCDPISGHTALYWYRQSLGQGLEFLIYFQGNSAPDKSGLPSDRFSAERTGGSVSTLTIQRTQQEDSAVYLCASSQTSGRVETQYFGPGTRLLVL.

This chain uses TRBV19 with TRBJ2-3; D perhaps matches TRBD1 (6 bases). The V end lost 7 bases, the J end lost 2 bases, and 10 bases lay between the germline ends. Germline V gives CDR1 LNHDA, CDR2 SQIVND (reference sequence). CDR3 size: 13 residues. The CDR3 here is CASNMGATDTQYF. CDR3 nucleotide sequence: TGTGCCAGTAATATGGGGGCCACAGATACGCAGTATTTT.